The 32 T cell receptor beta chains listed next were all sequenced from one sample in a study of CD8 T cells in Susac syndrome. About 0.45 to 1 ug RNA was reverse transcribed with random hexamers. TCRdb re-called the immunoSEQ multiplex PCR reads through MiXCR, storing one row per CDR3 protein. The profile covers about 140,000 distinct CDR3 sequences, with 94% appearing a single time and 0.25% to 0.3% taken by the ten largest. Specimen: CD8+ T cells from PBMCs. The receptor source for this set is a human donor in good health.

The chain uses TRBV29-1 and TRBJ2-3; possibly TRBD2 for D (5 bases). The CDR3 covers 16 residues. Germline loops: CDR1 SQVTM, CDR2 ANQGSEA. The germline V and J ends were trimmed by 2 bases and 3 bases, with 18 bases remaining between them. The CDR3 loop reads CSVEPPTRSRTDTQYF. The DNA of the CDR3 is TGCAGCGTTGAACCACCTACTAGGTCGAGAACAGATACGCAGTATTTT.

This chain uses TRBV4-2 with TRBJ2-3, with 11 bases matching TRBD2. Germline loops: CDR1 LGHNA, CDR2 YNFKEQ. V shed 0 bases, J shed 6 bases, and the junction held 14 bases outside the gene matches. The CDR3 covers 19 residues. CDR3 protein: CASSQDLAFIAGGLDTQYF. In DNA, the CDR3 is TGTGCCAGCAGCCAAGATTTGGCTTTTATAGCGGGAGGGTTGGATACGCAGTATTTT.

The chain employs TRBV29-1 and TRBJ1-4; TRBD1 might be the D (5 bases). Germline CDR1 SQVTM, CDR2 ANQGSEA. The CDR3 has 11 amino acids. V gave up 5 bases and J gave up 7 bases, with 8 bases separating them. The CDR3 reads CSVPGGEKLFF. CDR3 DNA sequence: TGCAGCGTTCCCGGGGGTGAAAAACTGTTTTTT.

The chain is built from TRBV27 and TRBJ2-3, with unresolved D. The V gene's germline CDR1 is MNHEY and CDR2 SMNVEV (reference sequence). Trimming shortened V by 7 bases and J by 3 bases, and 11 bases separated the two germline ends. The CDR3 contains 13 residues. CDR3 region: CASNQLRTDTQYF. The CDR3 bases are TGTGCCAGCAACCAGCTTCGAACAGATACGCAGTATTTT.

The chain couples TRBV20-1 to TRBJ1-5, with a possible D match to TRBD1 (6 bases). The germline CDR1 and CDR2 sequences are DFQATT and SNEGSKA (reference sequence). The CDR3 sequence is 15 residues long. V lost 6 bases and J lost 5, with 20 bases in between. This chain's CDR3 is CSAKAPGGLDQPQHF. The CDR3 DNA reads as TGCAGTGCCAAAGCCCCCGGGGGGCTGGATCAGCCCCAGCATTTT.

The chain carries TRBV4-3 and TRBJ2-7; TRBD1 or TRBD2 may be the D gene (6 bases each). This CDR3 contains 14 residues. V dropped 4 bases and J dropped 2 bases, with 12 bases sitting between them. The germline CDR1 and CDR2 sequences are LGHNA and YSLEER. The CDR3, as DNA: TGCGCCAGCAGCCTCGGACGGGGGCCCTACGAGCAGTACTTC. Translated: CASSLGRGPYEQYF.

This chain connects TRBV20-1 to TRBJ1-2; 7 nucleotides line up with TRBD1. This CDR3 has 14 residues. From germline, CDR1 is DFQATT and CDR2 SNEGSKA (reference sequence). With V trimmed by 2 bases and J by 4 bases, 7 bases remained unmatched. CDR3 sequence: CSARPDRDIYGYTF. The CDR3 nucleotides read TGCAGTGCTAGACCCGACAGGGATATCTATGGCTACACCTTC.

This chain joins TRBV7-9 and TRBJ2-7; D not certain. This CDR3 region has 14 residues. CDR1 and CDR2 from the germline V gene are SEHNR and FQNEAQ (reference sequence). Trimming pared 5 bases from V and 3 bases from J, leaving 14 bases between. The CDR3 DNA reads TGTGCCAGCAGCCCCGCCTCTGGGGTCTACGAGCAGTACTTC. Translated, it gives CASSPASGVYEQYF.

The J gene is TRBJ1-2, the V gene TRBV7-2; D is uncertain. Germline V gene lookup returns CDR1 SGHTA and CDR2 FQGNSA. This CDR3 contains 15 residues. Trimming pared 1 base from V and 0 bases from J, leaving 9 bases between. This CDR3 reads CASSLVSGTNYGYTF. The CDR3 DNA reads TGTGCCAGCAGCTTAGTCAGCGGCACTAACTATGGCTACACCTTC.

CDR3 sequence reads: CASKLAGAKETQYF. CDR3 bases: TGTGCCAGCAAACTAGCGGGAGCGAAGGAGACCCAGTACTTC. V gene TRBV7-9 combines with J gene TRBJ2-5; 11 bases align to TRBD2. CDR1 and CDR2 from the germline V gene are SEHNR and FQNEAQ (reference sequence). V trimming: 7 bases; J trimming: 5 bases; junction bases outside the gene matches: 6. The CDR3 sequence is 14 residues long.

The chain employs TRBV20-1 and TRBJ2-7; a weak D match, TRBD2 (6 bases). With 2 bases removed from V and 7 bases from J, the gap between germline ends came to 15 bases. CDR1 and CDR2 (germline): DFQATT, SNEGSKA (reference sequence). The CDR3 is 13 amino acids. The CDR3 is CSARSFGGQEQYF. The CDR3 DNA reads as TGCAGTGCTAGAAGCTTCGGAGGGCAAGAGCAGTACTTC.

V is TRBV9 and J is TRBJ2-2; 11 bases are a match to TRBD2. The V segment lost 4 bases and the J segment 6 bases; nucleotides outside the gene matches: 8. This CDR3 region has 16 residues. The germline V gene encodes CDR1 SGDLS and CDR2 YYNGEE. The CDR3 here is CASSPLAGGAAGELFF. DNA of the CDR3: TGTGCCAGCAGCCCTCTAGCGGGAGGAGCGGCCGGGGAGCTGTTTTTT.

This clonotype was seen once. The CDR3 region is CASSQEALSGPYYGYTF. The CDR3 DNA is TGCGCCAGCAGCCAAGAAGCCCTCTCCGGACCCTACTATGGCTACACCTTC. The rearrangement links TRBV4-1 to TRBJ1-2, with D hard to call. Germline CDR1 and CDR2: MGHRA and YSYEKL. CDR3 size: 17 residues. V was pared by 0 bases and J by 3 bases, with 17 bases between.

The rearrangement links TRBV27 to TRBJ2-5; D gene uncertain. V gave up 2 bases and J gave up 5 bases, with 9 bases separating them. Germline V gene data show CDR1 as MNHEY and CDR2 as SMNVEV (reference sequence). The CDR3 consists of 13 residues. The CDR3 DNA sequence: TGTGCCAGCAGTTTAATCGGCTGGGAGACCCAGTACTTC. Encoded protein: CASSLIGWETQYF.

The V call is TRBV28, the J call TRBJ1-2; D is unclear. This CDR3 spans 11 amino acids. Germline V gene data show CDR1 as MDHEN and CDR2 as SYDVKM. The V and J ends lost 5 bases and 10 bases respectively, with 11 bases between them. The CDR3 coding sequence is TGTGCCAGCAGTCAGAGGACTGTCTACACCTTC. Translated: CASSQRTVYTF.

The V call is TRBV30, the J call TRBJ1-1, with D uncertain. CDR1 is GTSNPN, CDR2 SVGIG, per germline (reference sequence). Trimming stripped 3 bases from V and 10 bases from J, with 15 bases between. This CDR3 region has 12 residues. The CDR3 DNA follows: TGTGCCTGGAGCCCGACCGGGGATGGAGCTTTCTTT. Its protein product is CAWSPTGDGAFF.

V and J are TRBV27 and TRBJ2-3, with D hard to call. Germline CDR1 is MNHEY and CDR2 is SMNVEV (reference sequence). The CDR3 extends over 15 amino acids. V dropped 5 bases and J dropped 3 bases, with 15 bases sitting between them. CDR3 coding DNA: TGTGCCAGCAGTCTGGTCTCCGAAGGGACAGATACGCAGTATTTT. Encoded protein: CASSLVSEGTDTQYF.

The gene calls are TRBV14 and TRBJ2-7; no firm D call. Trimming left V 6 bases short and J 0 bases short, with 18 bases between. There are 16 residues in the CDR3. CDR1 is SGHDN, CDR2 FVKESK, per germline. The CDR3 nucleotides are TGTGCCAGCAGTCCTGTGGGTGGCAGTGACTCCTACGAGCAGTACTTC. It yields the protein CASSPVGGSDSYEQYF.

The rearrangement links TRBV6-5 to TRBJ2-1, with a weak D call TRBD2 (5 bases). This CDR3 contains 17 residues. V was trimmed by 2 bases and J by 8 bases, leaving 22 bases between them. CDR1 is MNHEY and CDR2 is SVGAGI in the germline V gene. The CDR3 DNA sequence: TGTGCCAGCAGTTACGGTAATCGACTACCTCCCGGGGATGAGCAGTTCTTC. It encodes CASSYGNRLPPGDEQFF.

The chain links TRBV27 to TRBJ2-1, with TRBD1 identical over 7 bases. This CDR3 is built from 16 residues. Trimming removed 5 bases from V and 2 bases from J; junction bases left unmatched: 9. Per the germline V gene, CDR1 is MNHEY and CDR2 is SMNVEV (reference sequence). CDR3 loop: CASSMAGTAPYNEQFF. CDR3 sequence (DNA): TGTGCCAGCAGTATGGCAGGGACAGCCCCCTACAATGAGCAGTTCTTC.

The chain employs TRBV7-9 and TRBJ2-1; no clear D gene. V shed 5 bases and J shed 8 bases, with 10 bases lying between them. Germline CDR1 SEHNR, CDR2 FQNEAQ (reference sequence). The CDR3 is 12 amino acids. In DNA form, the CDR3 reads TGTGCCAGCAGCCCCTTGGTGGATGAGCAGTTCTTC. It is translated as CASSPLVDEQFF.

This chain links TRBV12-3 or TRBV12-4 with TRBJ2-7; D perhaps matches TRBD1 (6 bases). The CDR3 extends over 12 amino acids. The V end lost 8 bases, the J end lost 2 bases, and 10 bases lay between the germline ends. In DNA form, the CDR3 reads TGTGCCAGCTACAGGGAAACCTACGAGCAGTACTTC. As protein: CASYRETYEQYF.

Here the CDR3 reads CSVEFPGPSSYEQYF. As DNA, the CDR3 is TGCAGCGTTGAGTTCCCTGGACCGAGCTCCTACGAGCAGTACTTC. The rearrangement uses TRBV29-1 and TRBJ2-7; no reliable D call. V was pared by 3 bases and J by 0 bases, with 15 bases between. The CDR3 loop spans 15 amino acids. Germline-derived CDR1 and CDR2 are SQVTM and ANQGSEA.

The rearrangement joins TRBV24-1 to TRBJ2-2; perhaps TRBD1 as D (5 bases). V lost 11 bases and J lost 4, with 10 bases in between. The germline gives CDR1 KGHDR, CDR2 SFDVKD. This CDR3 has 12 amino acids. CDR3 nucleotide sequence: TGTGCCATCAGGGCCTCCACCGGGGAGCTGTTTTTT. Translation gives CAIRASTGELFF.

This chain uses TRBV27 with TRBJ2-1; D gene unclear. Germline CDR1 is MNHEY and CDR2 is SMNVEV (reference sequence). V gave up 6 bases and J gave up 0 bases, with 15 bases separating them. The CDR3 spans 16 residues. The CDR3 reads CASSRVRAISYNEQFF. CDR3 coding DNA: TGTGCCAGCAGCCGGGTAAGGGCCATCTCCTACAATGAGCAGTTCTTC.

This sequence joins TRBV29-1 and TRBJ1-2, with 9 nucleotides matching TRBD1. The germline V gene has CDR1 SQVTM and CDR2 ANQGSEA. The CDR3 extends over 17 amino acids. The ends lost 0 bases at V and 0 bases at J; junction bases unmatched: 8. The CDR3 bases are TGCAGCGTTGAAGATCCGGACAGGGGTCCCTCTAACTATGGCTACACCTTC. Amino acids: CSVEDPDRGPSNYGYTF.

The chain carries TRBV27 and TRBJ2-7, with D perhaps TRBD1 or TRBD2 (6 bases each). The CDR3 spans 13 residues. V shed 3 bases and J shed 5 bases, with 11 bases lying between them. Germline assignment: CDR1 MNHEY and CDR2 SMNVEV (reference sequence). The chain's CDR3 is CASSFGGPNEQYF. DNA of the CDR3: TGTGCCAGCAGTTTCGGGGGCCCAAACGAGCAGTACTTC.

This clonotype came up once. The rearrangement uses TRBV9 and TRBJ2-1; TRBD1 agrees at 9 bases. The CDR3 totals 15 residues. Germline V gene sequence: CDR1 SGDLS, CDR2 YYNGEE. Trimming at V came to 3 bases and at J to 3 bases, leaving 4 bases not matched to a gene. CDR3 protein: CASSETGGIYNEQFF. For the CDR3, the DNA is TGTGCCAGCAGCGAGACAGGGGGAATCTACAATGAGCAGTTCTTC.

CDR3 in amino acids: CASSPRDTSYNEQFF. The CDR3 DNA reads as TGTGCCAGCAGCCCCCGGGACACTAGCTACAATGAGCAGTTCTTC. The chain uses TRBV7-6 and TRBJ2-1; D might be TRBD1 (6 bases). Germline V gene data show CDR1 as SGHVS and CDR2 as FNYEAQ. Trimming removed 5 bases at V and 3 bases at J, with 14 bases between. The CDR3 is 15 amino acids.

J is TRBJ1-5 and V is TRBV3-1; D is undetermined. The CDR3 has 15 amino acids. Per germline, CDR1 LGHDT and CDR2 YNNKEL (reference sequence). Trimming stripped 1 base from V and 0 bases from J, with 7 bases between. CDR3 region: CASSQAHSSNQPQHF. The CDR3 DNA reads TGTGCCAGCAGCCAAGCACACAGTAGCAATCAGCCCCAGCATTTT.

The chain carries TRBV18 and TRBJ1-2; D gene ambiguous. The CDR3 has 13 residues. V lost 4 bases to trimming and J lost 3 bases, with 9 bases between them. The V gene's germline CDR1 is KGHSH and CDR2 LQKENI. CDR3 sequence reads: CASSLNWDYGYTF. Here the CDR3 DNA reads TGTGCCAGCTCACTAAATTGGGACTATGGCTACACCTTC.

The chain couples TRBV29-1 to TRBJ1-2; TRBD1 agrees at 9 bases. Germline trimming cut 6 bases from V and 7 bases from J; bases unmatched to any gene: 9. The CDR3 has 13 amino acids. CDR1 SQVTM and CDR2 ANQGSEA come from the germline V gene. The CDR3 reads CSVETGQGSGYTF. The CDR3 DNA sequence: TGCAGCGTCGAGACGGGACAGGGCTCTGGCTACACCTTC.